This T cell receptor (beta chain) was identified during a study of T cell changes during pregnancy in multiple sclerosis. Some clones are missing from TCRdb's copy, which holds only in-frame ones; the method was immunoSEQ multiplex PCR. This table holds about 30,000 clones, about 92% found once. J gave up 8 bases and V 3 bases, and 9 bases lay outside the gene matches. Germline CDR1 is SGHDT and CDR2 is YYEEEE. CDR3 size: 14 residues. This TCR was recovered from a female donor in good health, enrolled as a control in a pregnancy study. The J gene is TRBJ1-2, the V gene TRBV5-6; 8 bases agree with TRBD1. This material consisted of peripheral blood, taken in the first trimester of pregnancy. CDR3 in DNA: TGTGCCAGCAGCTCCGGACAGGGCGGGAGAGGCTACACCTTC. Translating it yields CASSSGQGGRGYTF.